These T cell receptor beta chains were read from a single sample in a study of blood T cell repertoires in COVID-19. Some clones are missing from TCRdb's copy, which holds only in-frame ones; the method was immunoSEQ multiplex PCR. The repertoire holds fewer than 250,000 clones, with 83% as singletons. Sequenced sample: peripheral blood. The receptor source for this set is a woman in her 70s with active or convalescent COVID-19. Both conserved end residues are part of each CDR3. D genes are given only for firm matches. Rows give clone size only sometimes, using once, few, many, or a class for an expanded clone.

J gene: TRBJ1-6; V gene: TRBV6-5; clone size: -; D gene: -; CDR3 DNA: TGTGCCAGCGGGCGGGAGCGGGGCCAAGCCGCCCTCCACTTT; CDR3 protein: CASGRERGQAALHF
J gene: TRBJ1-1; V gene: TRBV18; clone size: -; D gene: -; CDR3 DNA: TGTGCCAGCTCACCACTTAGGGGGGACGGGGGGCTCGGAGCTGAAGCTTTCTTT; CDR3 protein: CASSPLRGDGGLGAEAFF
J gene: TRBJ2-1; V gene: TRBV24-1; clone size: -; D gene: TRBD2; CDR3 DNA: TGTGCCACCAGTGAACGGGGACTAGCGGGATCGAATGAGCAGTTCTTC; CDR3 protein: CATSERGLAGSNEQFF
J gene: TRBJ1-4; V gene: TRBV6-5; clone size: -; D gene: -; CDR3 DNA: TGTGCCAGCAGTTACTCAGCGAATGAAAAACTGTTTTTT; CDR3 protein: CASSYSANEKLFF
J gene: TRBJ2-1; V gene: TRBV6-2/TRBV6-3; clone size: -; D gene: -; CDR3 DNA: TGTGCCAGCAGTTACACCCAGGGCCACAATGAGCAGTTCTTC; CDR3 protein: CASSYTQGHNEQFF
J gene: TRBJ1-6; V gene: TRBV4-2; clone size: once; D gene: -; CDR3 DNA: TGTGCCAGCAGCCAAGGGGAGCTCGGTTCACCCCTCCACTTT; CDR3 protein: CASSQGELGSPLHF
J gene: TRBJ2-1; V gene: TRBV2; clone size: -; D gene: TRBD2; CDR3 DNA: TGTGCCAGCATCGCGGGAGGGTCCTACAATGAGCAGTTCTTC; CDR3 protein: CASIAGGSYNEQFF
J gene: TRBJ2-3; V gene: TRBV6-6; clone size: -; D gene: -; CDR3 DNA: TGTGCCAGCAGTTCCCAGGGGGAGGTAACAGATACGCAGTATTTT; CDR3 protein: CASSSQGEVTDTQYF
J gene: TRBJ2-3; V gene: TRBV2; clone size: -; D gene: -; CDR3 DNA: TGTGCCAGCAGTGAGCGGGCAGATACGCAGTATTTT; CDR3 protein: CASSERADTQYF
J gene: TRBJ2-7; V gene: TRBV7-8; clone size: few; D gene: -; CDR3 DNA: TGTGCCAGCAGCCACCCTACCTCCGGGAGCCGGAGCTACGAGCAGTACTTC; CDR3 protein: CASSHPTSGSRSYEQYF
J gene: TRBJ2-1; V gene: TRBV3-1/TRBV3-2; clone size: -; D gene: TRBD1; CDR3 DNA: TGTGCCAGCAGCCGGCGGACAGGAAACTATTACAATGAGCAGTTCTTC; CDR3 protein: CASSRRTGNYYNEQFF
J gene: TRBJ2-5; V gene: TRBV10-3; clone size: few; D gene: TRBD2; CDR3 DNA: TGTGCCGGGAAAGCGGGGGACCGGGCCCCTAACCAAGAGACCCAGTACTTC; CDR3 protein: CAGKAGDRAPNQETQYF
J gene: TRBJ1-1; V gene: TRBV18; clone size: -; D gene: TRBD1; CDR3 DNA: TGTGCCAGCTCTTTAGACAGGGCGAACACTGAAGCTTTCTTT; CDR3 protein: CASSLDRANTEAFF
J gene: TRBJ2-5; V gene: TRBV24-1; clone size: -; D gene: TRBD1; CDR3 DNA: TGTGCCACCAGTGACCATGGGACAGGGGGCAGGAAGACCCAGTACTTC; CDR3 protein: CATSDHGTGGRKTQYF
J gene: TRBJ2-7; V gene: TRBV5-8; clone size: -; D gene: TRBD1; CDR3 DNA: TGTGCCAGCAGCTTCGTTACAGGGGGCTCAGGGGACGAGCAGTACTTC; CDR3 protein: CASSFVTGGSGDEQYF
J gene: TRBJ2-3; V gene: TRBV5-4; clone size: -; D gene: TRBD2; CDR3 DNA: TGTGCCAGCAGCTGGGGTAGCGGGGCCACAGATACGCAGTATTTT; CDR3 protein: CASSWGSGATDTQYF
J gene: TRBJ2-3; V gene: TRBV5-5; clone size: -; D gene: -; CDR3 DNA: TGTGCCAGCAGCTTGCCAGCAGATACGCAGTATTTT; CDR3 protein: CASSLPADTQYF
J gene: TRBJ2-1; V gene: TRBV6-5; clone size: -; D gene: TRBD2; CDR3 DNA: TGTGCCAGCAAAATAGCGGGGGCCATCTACAATGAGCAGTTCTTC; CDR3 protein: CASKIAGAIYNEQFF
J gene: TRBJ1-2; V gene: TRBV19; clone size: -; D gene: -; CDR3 DNA: TGTGCCAGTAGTATGTATTCAGGTCCTGGTGGCTACACCTTC; CDR3 protein: CASSMYSGPGGYTF
J gene: TRBJ1-2; V gene: TRBV19; clone size: -; D gene: -; CDR3 DNA: TGTGCCAGTAGTATGCGAGGGTTCTATGGCTACACCTTC; CDR3 protein: CASSMRGFYGYTF
J gene: TRBJ1-1; V gene: TRBV12-3/TRBV12-4; clone size: -; D gene: -; CDR3 DNA: TGTGCCAGCAGTTCTTTCGTCGGGACTGAAGCTTTCTTT; CDR3 protein: CASSSFVGTEAFF
J gene: TRBJ1-1; V gene: TRBV28; clone size: -; D gene: TRBD1; CDR3 DNA: TGTGCCAGCGGGACAGGGTCTTTGGAAGCTTTCTTT; CDR3 protein: CASGTGSLEAFF
J gene: TRBJ2-3; V gene: TRBV27; clone size: -; D gene: -; CDR3 DNA: TGTGCCAGCAGTCCGGCGGCGTCAGGGACAACAGATACGCAGTATTTT; CDR3 protein: CASSPAASGTTDTQYF
J gene: TRBJ1-5; V gene: TRBV10-3; clone size: -; D gene: TRBD1; CDR3 DNA: TGTGCCATCAGTGAGTACAGGGGGCTGGACGGTCAGCCCCAGCATTTT; CDR3 protein: CAISEYRGLDGQPQHF
J gene: TRBJ1-4; V gene: TRBV5-1; clone size: -; D gene: -; CDR3 DNA: TGCGCCAGCAGCATCAGGGAAGGGGATGAAAAACTGTTTTTT; CDR3 protein: CASSIREGDEKLFF
J gene: TRBJ2-6; V gene: TRBV27; clone size: -; D gene: -; CDR3 DNA: TGTGCCAGCAGTTGGCAGGGGGGGGCCAACGTCCTGACTTTC; CDR3 protein: CASSWQGGANVLTF
J gene: TRBJ1-5; V gene: TRBV19; clone size: -; D gene: -; CDR3 DNA: TGTGCCAGTAGTATAGGTGGCAGCAATCAGCCCCAGCATTTT; CDR3 protein: CASSIGGSNQPQHF
J gene: TRBJ2-1; V gene: TRBV7-9; clone size: -; D gene: TRBD1; CDR3 DNA: TGTGCCAGCAGCCAGCGACAGGGCGCATACAATGAGCAGTTCTTC; CDR3 protein: CASSQRQGAYNEQFF
J gene: TRBJ2-7; V gene: TRBV4-2; clone size: -; D gene: TRBD2; CDR3 DNA: TGTGCCAGCAGCCAAGGCGGGGGGGCCTACGAGCAGTACTTC; CDR3 protein: CASSQGGGAYEQYF
J gene: TRBJ1-4; V gene: TRBV29-1; clone size: -; D gene: TRBD1; CDR3 DNA: TGCAGCGTTGCCCCTTCACAGGGGGAACTGTTTTTT; CDR3 protein: CSVAPSQGELFF
J gene: TRBJ2-1; V gene: TRBV4-1; clone size: -; D gene: -; CDR3 DNA: TGCGCCAGCAGCCAAACCTCGCTACCCTACAATGAGCAGTTCTTC; CDR3 protein: CASSQTSLPYNEQFF
J gene: TRBJ2-7; V gene: TRBV27; clone size: -; D gene: TRBD1; CDR3 DNA: TGTGCCAGCAGCCCGGGACAGAGCTCCTACGAGCAGTACTTC; CDR3 protein: CASSPGQSSYEQYF
J gene: TRBJ1-2; V gene: TRBV18; clone size: -; D gene: -; CDR3 DNA: TGTGCCAGCTCACCACTGGCGGTCGACTATGGCTACACCTTC; CDR3 protein: CASSPLAVDYGYTF
J gene: TRBJ2-3; V gene: TRBV7-7; clone size: -; D gene: -; CDR3 DNA: TGTGCCAGCAGCCCCATCCGAGGTTCGTCGACAGATACGCAGTATTTT; CDR3 protein: CASSPIRGSSTDTQYF
J gene: TRBJ1-2; V gene: TRBV2; clone size: once; D gene: -; CDR3 DNA: TGTGCCAGCAGTGAATCTCGTGGCTCCTATGGCTACACCTTC; CDR3 protein: CASSESRGSYGYTF
J gene: TRBJ1-2; V gene: TRBV5-1; clone size: -; D gene: TRBD1; CDR3 DNA: TGCGCCAGCAGCCCTGGACAGGGCTATGGCTACACCTTC; CDR3 protein: CASSPGQGYGYTF
J gene: TRBJ1-2; V gene: TRBV25-1; clone size: few; D gene: -; CDR3 DNA: TGTGCCAGCAGTGAGGAAGCACGGGGATATGGCTACACCTTC; CDR3 protein: CASSEEARGYGYTF
J gene: TRBJ1-4; V gene: TRBV3-1/TRBV3-2; clone size: -; D gene: -; CDR3 DNA: TGTGCCAGCAGCCCGTACGCCGAAGGGACAGAAAAACTGTTTTTT; CDR3 protein: CASSPYAEGTEKLFF
J gene: TRBJ2-5; V gene: TRBV5-4; clone size: -; D gene: TRBD1; CDR3 DNA: TGTGCCAGCAGCCCTCCAGGGACAGGGTGGGAGACCCAGTACTTC; CDR3 protein: CASSPPGTGWETQYF
J gene: TRBJ2-3; V gene: TRBV9; clone size: -; D gene: TRBD2; CDR3 DNA: TGTGCCAGCAGCGCCCCTCGACTAGCGGGACTTCGGGGTACGCAGTATTTT; CDR3 protein: CASSAPRLAGLRGTQYF
J gene: TRBJ2-7; V gene: TRBV19; clone size: -; D gene: -; CDR3 DNA: TGTGCCAGCCATCAATCGGGGGACTACGAGCAGTACTTC; CDR3 protein: CASHQSGDYEQYF
J gene: TRBJ1-6; V gene: TRBV2; clone size: few; D gene: TRBD1; CDR3 DNA: TGTGCCAGCAATACCGGGACAGGGCTTAATTCACCCCTCCACTTT; CDR3 protein: CASNTGTGLNSPLHF
J gene: TRBJ2-1; V gene: TRBV2; clone size: once; D gene: TRBD2; CDR3 DNA: TGTGCCAGCAGACTAGCGGATGAGGGCAGTGAGCAGTTCTTC; CDR3 protein: CASRLADEGSEQFF